Listed below are T cell receptor beta chains from one sample, sequenced in a study of shared clonotypes between healthy human individuals. TCRdb's table, derived via immunoSEQ multiplex PCR, lists solely in-frame clones and lacks some. The profile shows about 580,000 clones, roughly 98% of them singletons. The sample was naive CD8+ T cells sorted from blood. All receptors come from a man aged 25-40 years in good health. CDR3s leave out the opening cysteine and the closing phenylalanine or tryptophan.

>TRBV28|10
AIGREYNEQF
>TRBV4-1|10
ASSPGGETQY
>TRBV7-9|16
ASSLAGSQGGLNTEAF
>TRBV7-9|11
ASSYYSSYEQY
>TRBV29-1|10
SVEEGLREQY
>TRBV9|13
ASSAQGLAEETQY
>TRBV12-5|15
ASGLVLAREFLHEQF
>TRBV15|11
ATSIDRGETQY
>TRBV28|12
ATLHPSGSYEQY
>TRBV19|11
ASSYRDSHEQY
>TRBV14|13
ASSPPGGTTDTQY
>TRBV2|8
ASRTGELF
>TRBV25-1|16
ASSESWGTSGRNYEQY
>TRBV7-9|13
ASSDPTGRNTEAF
>TRBV28|11
ASSLSSYNEQF
>TRBV7-8|16
ASSRGSGIPSEVYGYT
>TRBV4-1|16
ASSQDGPGEAFSNEQF
>TRBV4-1|15
ASSQDTGAGGGYEQY
>TRBV23-1|14
ASSSPPGQPYNEQF
>TRBV29-1|14
SVFNPGQKNTGELF
>TRBV6-5|12
ASSFSQNTGELF
>TRBV4-1|13
ASSQEVEDYNEQF
>TRBV11-2|10
ASSSRANEQF
>TRBV5-1|12
ASSSTDLLETQY
>TRBV4-1|12
ASSQIASGTEAF
>TRBV28|13
ASSSRQGISYEQY
>TRBV15|11
ATTSGTNYGYT
>TRBV4-1|12
ASSQDSGFTEAF